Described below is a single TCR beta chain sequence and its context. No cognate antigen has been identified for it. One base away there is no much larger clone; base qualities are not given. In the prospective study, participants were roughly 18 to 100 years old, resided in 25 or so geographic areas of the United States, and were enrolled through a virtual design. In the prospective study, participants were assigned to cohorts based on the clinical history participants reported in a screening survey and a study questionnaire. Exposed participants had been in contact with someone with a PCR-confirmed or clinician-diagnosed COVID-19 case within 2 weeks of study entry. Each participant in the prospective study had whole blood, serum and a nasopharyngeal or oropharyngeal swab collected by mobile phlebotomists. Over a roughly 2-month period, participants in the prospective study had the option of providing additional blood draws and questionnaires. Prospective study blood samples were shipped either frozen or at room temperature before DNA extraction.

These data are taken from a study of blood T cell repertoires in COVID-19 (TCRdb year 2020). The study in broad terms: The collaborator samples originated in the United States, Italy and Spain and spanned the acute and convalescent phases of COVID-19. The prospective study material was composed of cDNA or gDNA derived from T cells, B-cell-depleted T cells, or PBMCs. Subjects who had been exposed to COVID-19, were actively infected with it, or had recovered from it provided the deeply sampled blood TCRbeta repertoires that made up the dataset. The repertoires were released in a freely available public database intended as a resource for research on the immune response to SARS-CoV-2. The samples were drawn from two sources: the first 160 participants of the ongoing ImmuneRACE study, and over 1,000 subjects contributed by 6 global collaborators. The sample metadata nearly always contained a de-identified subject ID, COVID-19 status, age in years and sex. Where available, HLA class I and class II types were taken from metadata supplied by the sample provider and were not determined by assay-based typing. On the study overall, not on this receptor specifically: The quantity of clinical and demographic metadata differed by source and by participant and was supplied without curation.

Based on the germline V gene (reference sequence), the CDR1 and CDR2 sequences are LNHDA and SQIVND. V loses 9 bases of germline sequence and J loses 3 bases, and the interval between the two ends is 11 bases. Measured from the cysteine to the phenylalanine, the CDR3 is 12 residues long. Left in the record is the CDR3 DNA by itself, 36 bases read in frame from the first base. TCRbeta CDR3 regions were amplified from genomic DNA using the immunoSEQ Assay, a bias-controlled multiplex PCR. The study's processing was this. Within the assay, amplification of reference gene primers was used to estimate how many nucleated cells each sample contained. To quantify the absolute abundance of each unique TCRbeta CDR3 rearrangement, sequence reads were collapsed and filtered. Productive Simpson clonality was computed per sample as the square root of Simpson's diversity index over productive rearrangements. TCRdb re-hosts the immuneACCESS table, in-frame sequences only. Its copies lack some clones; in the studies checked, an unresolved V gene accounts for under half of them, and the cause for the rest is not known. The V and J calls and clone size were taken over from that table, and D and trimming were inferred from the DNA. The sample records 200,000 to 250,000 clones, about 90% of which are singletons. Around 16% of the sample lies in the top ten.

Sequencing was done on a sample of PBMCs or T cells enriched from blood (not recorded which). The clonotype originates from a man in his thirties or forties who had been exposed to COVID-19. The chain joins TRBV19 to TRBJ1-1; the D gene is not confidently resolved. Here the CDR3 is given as CASLGGYTEAFF. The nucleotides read TGTGCCAGCTTGGGAGGGTACACTGAAGCTTTCTTT.